Shown below are 9 T cell receptor beta chains from a single sample sequenced in a study of read filtering for tumor transcriptome and immune sequencing (dated by TCRdb to 2018 to 2021). The instrument was an Illumina HiSeq 4000. TCR libraries were constructed from 400 ng RNA using the Immunoverse kit, and molecular barcoded adaptors covering alpha/delta and beta/gamma chains were employed. TCRdb ran its own pipeline on the public reads, namely fastp trimming at Q25 and MiXCR clone calling, and kept in-frame beta chains. Identical CDR3 proteins give one entry, which carries the most common genes and DNA. In all, the sample holds 40,000 to 50,000 distinct CDR3 sequences, and roughly an eighth of those were seen once. The ten biggest clones cover approximately 30% of the sample. The sequencing input was a population of CD138-negative cells sorted from bone marrow. The cell subset or site label for this specimen denotes: bone marrow mononuclear cells depleted of CD138+ plasma/myeloma cells by negative magnetic selection. Source of these receptors: a donor aged 40 or over with multiple myeloma.

Regarding this clonotype: Possible read error: a much larger clone is one base away. The chain combines TRBV20-1 with TRBJ2-4; 11 bases match TRBD2. The germline V gene encodes CDR1 DFQATT and CDR2 SNEGSKA (reference sequence). This CDR3 contains 17 residues. In DNA, the CDR3 is TGCAGTGCCACCGCTAGCGGGAGGTTCCTAGCCAAAAACATTCAGTGCTTC. It codes for CSATASGRFLAKNIQCF.

This clonotype came up many times. This sequence joins TRBV7-2 and TRBJ2-7; 7 bases align to TRBD2. Germline CDR1 SGHTA, CDR2 FQGNSA. Trimming at V came to 4 bases and at J to 4 bases, leaving 7 bases not matched to a gene. The CDR3 runs 14 residues. The DNA of the CDR3 is TGTGCCAGCAGCTACGGTGGGGGGGGTTACGAGCAGTACTTC. This translates into CASSYGGGGYEQYF.

This clonotype was observed at least ten times. The chain couples TRBV29-1 to TRBJ1-1; D is unclear. Germline V gives CDR1 SQVTM, CDR2 ANQGSEA. The CDR3 is 13 residues long. Trimming took 4 bases from V and 1 from J, leaving 10 bases between them. The CDR3 DNA sequence: TGCAGCGTTGGTCAGGACTGGAACACTGAAGCTTTCTTT. It translates to CSVGQDWNTEAFF.

This clonotype was detected ten times or more. V usage is TRBV20-1 and J usage is TRBJ2-5; 11 nucleotides line up with TRBD2. With V trimmed by 2 bases and J by 3 bases, 11 bases remained unmatched. CDR3 length equals 17 residues. The germline V gene has CDR1 DFQATT and CDR2 SNEGSKA (reference sequence). CDR3 sequence: CSARILTSGRGEETQYF. CDR3 DNA: TGCAGTGCTAGAATCCTCACTAGCGGGAGAGGCGAAGAGACCCAGTACTTC.

The sample holds a few counts of this clonotype. One junction end disagrees with the germline gene, perhaps due to a read error. J is TRBJ2-1 and V is TRBV19; possibly TRBD2 for D (5 bases). Per germline, CDR1 LNHDA and CDR2 SQIVND (reference sequence). The CDR3 sequence is 14 residues long. Here the CDR3 DNA reads TGTGCCGGTAGTTATTCAGCGGTGAACAATGAGCAGTTCTTC. This sequence encodes CAGSYSAVNNEQFF.

Many counts were recorded for this clonotype. The chain employs TRBV7-2 and TRBJ2-3; 7 nucleotides line up with TRBD2. Germline CDR1 reads SGHTA; CDR2 reads FQGNSA. V was clipped by 5 bases and J by 6 bases; unmatched bases: 11. The CDR3 runs to 15 residues. CDR3 protein: CASSPSPGRSDTQYF. In DNA, the CDR3 is TGTGCCAGCAGCCCAAGTCCCGGGAGGAGCGATACGCAGTATTTT.

The chain recombines TRBV28 with TRBJ2-7, with TRBD1 matching 7 bases. The CDR3 has 14 residues. In germline, CDR1 is MDHEN, CDR2 SYDVKM. V trimming: 6 bases; J trimming: 0 bases; junction bases outside the gene matches: 5. CDR3 region: CASSPGGSSYEQYF. CDR3 bases: TGTGCCAGCAGCCCAGGGGGAAGCTCCTACGAGCAGTACTTC.

This clonotype was recorded at least ten times. The CDR3 loop reads CASSLGFEGYEQYF. The CDR3 DNA sequence: TGTGCCAGCAGCTTAGGATTTGAGGGCTACGAGCAGTACTTC. The V call is TRBV7-2, the J call TRBJ2-7; perhaps TRBD2 as D (5 bases). V lost 1 base, J lost 3 bases, and 10 bases lay in between. The CDR3 totals 14 residues. CDR1 is SGHTA and CDR2 is FQGNSA in the germline V gene.

This clonotype has a count of ten or more. The chain recombines TRBV12-3 or TRBV12-4 with TRBJ2-2; no firm D call. Deletions cut 8 bases from V and 5 bases from J, with 3 bases between. This CDR3 comprises 10 residues. The CDR3 bases are TGTGCCAGCGGAACCGGGGAGCTGTTTTTT. Amino acid sequence: CASGTGELFF.